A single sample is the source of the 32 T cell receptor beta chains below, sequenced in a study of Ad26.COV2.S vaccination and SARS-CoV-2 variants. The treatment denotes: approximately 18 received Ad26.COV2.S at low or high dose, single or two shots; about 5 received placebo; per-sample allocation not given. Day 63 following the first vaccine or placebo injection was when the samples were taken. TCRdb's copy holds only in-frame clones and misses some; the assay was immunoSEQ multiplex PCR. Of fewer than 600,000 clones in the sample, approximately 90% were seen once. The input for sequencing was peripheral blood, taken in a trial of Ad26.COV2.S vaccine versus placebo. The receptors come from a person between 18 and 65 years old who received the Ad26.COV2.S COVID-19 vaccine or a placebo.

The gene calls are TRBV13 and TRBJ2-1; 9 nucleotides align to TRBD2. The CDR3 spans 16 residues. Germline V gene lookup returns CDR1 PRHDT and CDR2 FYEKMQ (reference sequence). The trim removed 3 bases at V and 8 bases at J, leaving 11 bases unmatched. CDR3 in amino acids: CASSFAGTSSEDEQFF. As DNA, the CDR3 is TGTGCCAGCAGCTTCGCCGGGACTAGCAGTGAGGATGAGCAGTTCTTC.

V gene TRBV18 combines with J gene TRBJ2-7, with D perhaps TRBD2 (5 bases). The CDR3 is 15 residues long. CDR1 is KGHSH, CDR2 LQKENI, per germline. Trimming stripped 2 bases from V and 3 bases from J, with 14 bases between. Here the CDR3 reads CASSPLEGSYYEQYF. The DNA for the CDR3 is TGTGCCAGCTCACCATTGGAAGGGAGTTACTACGAGCAGTACTTC.

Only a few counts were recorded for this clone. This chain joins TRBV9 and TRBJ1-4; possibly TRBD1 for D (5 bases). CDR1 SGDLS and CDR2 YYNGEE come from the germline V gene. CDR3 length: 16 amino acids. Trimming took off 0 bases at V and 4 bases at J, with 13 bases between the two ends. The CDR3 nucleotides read TGTGCCAGCAGCGTAGGGGGTGACAGCGTTAATGAAAAACTGTTTTTT. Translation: CASSVGGDSVNEKLFF. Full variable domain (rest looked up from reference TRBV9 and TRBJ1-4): DSGVTQTPKHLITATGQRVTLRCSPRSGDLSVYWYQQSLDQGLQFLIQYYNGEERAKGNILERFSAQQFPDLHSELNLSSLELGDSALYFCASSVGGDSVNEKLFFGSGTQLSVL.

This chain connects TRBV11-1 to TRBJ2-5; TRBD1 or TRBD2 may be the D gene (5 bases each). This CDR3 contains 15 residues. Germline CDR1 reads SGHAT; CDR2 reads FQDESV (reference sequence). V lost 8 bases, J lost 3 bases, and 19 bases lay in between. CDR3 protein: CASRDPGRVKETQYF. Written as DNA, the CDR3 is TGTGCCAGCCGGGACCCAGGAAGGGTGAAAGAGACCCAGTACTTC.

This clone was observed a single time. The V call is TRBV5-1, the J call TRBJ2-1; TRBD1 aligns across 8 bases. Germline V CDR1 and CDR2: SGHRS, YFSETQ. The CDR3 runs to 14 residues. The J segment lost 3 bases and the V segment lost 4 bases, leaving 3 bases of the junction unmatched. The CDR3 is CASSRDRSYNEQFF. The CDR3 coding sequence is TGCGCCAGCAGCCGGGACAGGAGCTACAATGAGCAGTTCTTC.

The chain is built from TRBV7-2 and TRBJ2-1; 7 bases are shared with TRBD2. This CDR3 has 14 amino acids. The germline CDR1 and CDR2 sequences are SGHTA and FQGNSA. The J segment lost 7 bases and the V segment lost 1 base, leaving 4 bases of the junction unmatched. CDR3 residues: CASSLGLGGNEQFF. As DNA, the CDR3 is TGTGCCAGCAGCTTAGGTCTCGGGGGGAATGAGCAGTTCTTC.

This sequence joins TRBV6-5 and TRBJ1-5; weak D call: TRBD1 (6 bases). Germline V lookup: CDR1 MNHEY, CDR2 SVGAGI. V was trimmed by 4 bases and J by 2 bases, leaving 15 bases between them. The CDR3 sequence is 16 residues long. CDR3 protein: CASSSLTGYGNQPQHF. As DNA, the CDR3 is TGTGCCAGCAGTTCTTTAACAGGGTATGGCAATCAGCCCCAGCATTTT.

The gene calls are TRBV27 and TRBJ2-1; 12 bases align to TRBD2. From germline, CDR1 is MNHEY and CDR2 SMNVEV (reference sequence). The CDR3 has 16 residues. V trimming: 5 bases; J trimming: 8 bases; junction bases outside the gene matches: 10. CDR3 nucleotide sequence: TGTGCCAGCAGTCATAAGACTAGCGGGAGAGTCGATGAGCAGTTCTTC. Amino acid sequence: CASSHKTSGRVDEQFF.

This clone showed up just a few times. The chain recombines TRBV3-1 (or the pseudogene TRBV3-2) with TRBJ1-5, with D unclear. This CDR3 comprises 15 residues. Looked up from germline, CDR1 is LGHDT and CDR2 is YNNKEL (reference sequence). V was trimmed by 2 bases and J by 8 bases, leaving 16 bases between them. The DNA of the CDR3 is TGTGCCAGCAGCCAATTCCTAAGCGCCGGCGAGCCCCAGCATTTT. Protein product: CASSQFLSAGEPQHF.

The CDR3 bases are TGTGCCAGCAGCCAGGACAGGGGAATAGCCAAAAACATTCAGTACTTC. This translates into CASSQDRGIAKNIQYF. The V gene is TRBV6-2 or TRBV6-3, the J gene TRBJ2-4; 9 bases are a match to TRBD1. V shed 6 bases and J 0 bases; nucleotides not matched to a gene: 6. The CDR3 extends over 16 amino acids. CDR1 and CDR2 (germline): MNHEY, SVGEGT.

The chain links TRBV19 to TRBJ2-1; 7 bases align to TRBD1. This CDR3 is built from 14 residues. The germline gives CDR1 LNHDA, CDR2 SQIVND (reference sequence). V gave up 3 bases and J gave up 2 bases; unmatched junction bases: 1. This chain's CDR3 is CASSIQGAYNEQFF. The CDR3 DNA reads TGTGCCAGTAGTATTCAGGGGGCCTACAATGAGCAGTTCTTC.

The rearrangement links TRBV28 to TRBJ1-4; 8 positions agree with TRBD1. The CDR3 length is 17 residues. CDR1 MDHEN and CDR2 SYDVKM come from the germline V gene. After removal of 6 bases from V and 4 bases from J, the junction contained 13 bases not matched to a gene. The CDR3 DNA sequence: TGTGCCAGCAGCACTCTCGTCCAGGGGGCCCTTAATGAAAAACTGTTTTTT. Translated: CASSTLVQGALNEKLFF.

The CDR3 reads CASSMDNSNQPQHF. CDR3 sequence (DNA): TGTGCCAGTAGTATGGACAATAGCAATCAGCCCCAGCATTTT. The rearrangement links TRBV19 to TRBJ1-5, with D perhaps matching TRBD1 (5 bases). V was shortened by 3 bases and J by 0 bases, with 6 bases between the two germline ends. CDR3 length equals 14 residues. Germline V gives CDR1 LNHDA, CDR2 SQIVND (reference sequence).

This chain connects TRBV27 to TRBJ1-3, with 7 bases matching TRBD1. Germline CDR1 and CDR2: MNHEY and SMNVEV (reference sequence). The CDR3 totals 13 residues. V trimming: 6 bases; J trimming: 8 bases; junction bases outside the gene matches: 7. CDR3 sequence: CASSLRQGYTIYF. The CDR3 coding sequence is TGTGCCAGCAGCCTTAGACAGGGCTACACCATATATTTT.

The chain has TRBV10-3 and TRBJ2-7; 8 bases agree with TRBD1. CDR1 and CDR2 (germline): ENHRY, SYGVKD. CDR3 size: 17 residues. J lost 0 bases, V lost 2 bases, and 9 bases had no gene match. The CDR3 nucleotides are TGTGCCATCAGTGAGGGACCCGGGACAGGATCCTCCTACGAGCAGTACTTC. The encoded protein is CAISEGPGTGSSYEQYF.

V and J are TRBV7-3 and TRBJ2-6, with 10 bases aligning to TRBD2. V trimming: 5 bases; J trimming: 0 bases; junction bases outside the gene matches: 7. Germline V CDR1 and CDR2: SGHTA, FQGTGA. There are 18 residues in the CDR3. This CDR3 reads CASSAKAGGGSGANVLTF. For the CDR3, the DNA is TGTGCCAGCAGCGCCAAAGCGGGAGGGGGCTCTGGGGCCAACGTCCTGACTTTC.

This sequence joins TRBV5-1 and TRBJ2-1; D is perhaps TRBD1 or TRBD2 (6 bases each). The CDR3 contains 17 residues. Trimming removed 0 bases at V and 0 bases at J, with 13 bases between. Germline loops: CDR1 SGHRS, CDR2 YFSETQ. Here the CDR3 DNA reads TGCGCCAGCAGCTTGGTGCCAAAGGGGGGCTCCTACAATGAGCAGTTCTTC. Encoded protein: CASSLVPKGGSYNEQFF. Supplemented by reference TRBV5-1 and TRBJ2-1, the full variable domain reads KAGVTQTPRYLIKTRGQQVTLSCSPISGHRSVSWYQQTPGQGLQFLFEYFSETQRNKGNFPGRFSGRQFSNSRSEMNVSTLELGDSALYLCASSLVPKGGSYNEQFFGPGTRLTVL.

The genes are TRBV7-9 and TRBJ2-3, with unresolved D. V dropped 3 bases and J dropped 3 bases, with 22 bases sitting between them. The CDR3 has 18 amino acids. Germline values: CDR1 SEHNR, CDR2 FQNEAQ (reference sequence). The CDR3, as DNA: TGTGCCAGCAGCTTCCCAAGTCGTGGCAACCCACGGACAGATACGCAGTATTTT. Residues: CASSFPSRGNPRTDTQYF. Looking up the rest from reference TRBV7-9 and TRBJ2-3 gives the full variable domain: DTGVSQNPRHKITKRGQNVTFRCDPISEHNRLYWYRQTLGQGPEFLTYFQNEAQLEKSRLLSDRFSAERPKGSFSTLEIQRTEQGDSAMYLCASSFPSRGNPRTDTQYFGPGTRLTVL.

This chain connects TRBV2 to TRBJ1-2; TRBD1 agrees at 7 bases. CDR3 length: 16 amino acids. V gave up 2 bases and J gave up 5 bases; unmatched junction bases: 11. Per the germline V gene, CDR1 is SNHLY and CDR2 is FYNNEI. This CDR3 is CASSERGTVTEYGYTF. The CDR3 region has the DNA TGTGCCAGCAGTGAAAGAGGGACAGTTACGGAGTATGGCTACACCTTC.

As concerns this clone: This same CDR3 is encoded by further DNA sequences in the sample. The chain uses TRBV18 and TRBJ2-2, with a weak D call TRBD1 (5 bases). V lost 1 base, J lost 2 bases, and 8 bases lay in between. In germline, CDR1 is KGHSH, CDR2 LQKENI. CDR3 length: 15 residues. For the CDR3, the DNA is TGTGCCAGCTCACCACAGGGGCCCAACACCGGGGAGCTGTTTTTT. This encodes CASSPQGPNTGELFF.

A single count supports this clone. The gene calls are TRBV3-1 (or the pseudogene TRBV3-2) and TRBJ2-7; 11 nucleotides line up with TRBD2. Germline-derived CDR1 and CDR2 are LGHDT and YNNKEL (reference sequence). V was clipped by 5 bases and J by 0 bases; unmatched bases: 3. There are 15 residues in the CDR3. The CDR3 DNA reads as TGTGCCAGCAGCTTGGGACTAGCGGACTCCTACGAGCAGTACTTC. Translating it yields CASSLGLADSYEQYF.

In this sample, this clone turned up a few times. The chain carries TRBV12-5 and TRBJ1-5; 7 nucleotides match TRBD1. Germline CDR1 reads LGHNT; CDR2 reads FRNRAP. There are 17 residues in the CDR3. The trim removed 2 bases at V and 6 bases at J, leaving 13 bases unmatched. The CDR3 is CASGLPPDREGGQPQHF. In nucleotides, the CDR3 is TGTGCTAGTGGTTTGCCTCCAGACAGGGAGGGGGGTCAGCCCCAGCATTTT.

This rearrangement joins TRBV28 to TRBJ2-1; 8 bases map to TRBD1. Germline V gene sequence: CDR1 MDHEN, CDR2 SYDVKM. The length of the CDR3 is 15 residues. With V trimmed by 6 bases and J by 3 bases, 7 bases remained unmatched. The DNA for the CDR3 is TGTGCCAGCAGGACCCAGGGGGCCGGCTACAATGAGCAGTTCTTC. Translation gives CASRTQGAGYNEQFF.

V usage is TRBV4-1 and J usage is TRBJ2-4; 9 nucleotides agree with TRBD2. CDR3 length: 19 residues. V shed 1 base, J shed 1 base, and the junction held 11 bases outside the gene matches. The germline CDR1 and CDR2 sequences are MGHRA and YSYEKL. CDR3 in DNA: TGCGCCAGCAGCCAAGGGATGCTGGCGGGAGGGCCGGCCAAAAACATTCAGTACTTC. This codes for CASSQGMLAGGPAKNIQYF.

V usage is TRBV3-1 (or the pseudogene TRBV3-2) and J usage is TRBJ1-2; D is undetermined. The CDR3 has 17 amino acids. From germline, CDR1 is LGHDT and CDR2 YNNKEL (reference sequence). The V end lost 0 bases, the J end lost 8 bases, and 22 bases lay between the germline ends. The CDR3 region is CASSQESGSSEGYGYTF. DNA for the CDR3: TGTGCCAGCAGCCAAGAATCCGGGTCAAGCGAGGGTTACGGCTACACCTTC.

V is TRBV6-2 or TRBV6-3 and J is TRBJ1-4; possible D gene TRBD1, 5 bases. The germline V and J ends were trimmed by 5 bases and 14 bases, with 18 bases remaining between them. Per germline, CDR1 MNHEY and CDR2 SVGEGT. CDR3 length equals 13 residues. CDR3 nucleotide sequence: TGTGCCAGCAGTAGGGACGGCGTCAACGGGCTGTTTTTT. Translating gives CASSRDGVNGLFF.

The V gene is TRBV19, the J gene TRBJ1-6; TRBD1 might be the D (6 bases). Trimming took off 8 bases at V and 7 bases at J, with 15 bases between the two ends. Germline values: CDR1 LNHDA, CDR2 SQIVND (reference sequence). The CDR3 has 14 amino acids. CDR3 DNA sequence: TGTGCCAGTGAGATTGGCGGACAGAATTCACCCCTCCACTTT. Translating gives CASEIGGQNSPLHF.

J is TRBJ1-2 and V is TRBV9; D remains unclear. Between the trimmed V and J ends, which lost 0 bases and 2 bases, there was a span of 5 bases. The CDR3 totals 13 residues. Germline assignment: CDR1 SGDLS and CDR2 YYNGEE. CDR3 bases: TGTGCCAGCAGCGTAGAAGGGAACTATGGCTACACCTTC. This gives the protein CASSVEGNYGYTF.

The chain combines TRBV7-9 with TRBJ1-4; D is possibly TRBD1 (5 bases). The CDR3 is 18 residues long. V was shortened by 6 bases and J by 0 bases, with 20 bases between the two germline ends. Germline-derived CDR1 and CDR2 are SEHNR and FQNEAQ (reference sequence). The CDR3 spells CASSPPSGLLATNEKLFF. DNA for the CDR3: TGTGCCAGCAGTCCACCCTCGGGACTCCTCGCAACTAATGAAAAACTGTTTTTT.

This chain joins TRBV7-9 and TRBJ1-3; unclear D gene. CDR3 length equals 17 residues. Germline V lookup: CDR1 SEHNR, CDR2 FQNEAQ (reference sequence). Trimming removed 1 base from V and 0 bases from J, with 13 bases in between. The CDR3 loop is CASSLGGSAGSGNTIYF. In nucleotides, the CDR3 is TGTGCCAGCAGCTTAGGCGGGTCAGCCGGCTCTGGAAACACCATATATTTT.

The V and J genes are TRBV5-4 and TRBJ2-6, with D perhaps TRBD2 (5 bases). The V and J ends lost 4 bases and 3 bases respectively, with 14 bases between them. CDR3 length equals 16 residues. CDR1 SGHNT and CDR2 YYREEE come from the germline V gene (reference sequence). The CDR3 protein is CASSPEVAYGANVLTF. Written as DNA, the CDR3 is TGTGCCAGCAGCCCGGAGGTGGCTTATGGGGCCAACGTCCTGACTTTC. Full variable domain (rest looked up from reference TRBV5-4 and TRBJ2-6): ETGVTQSPTHLIKTRGQQVTLRCSSQSGHNTVSWYQQALGQGPQFIFQYYREEENGRGNFPPRFSGLQFPNYSSELNVNALELDDSALYLCASSPEVAYGANVLTFGAGSRLTVL.

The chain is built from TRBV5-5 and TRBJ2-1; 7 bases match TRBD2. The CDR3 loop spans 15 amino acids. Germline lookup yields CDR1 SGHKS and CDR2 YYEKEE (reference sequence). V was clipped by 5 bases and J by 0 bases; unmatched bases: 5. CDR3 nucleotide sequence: TGTGCCAGCAGTCAACTAGCGTCCTCCTACAATGAGCAGTTCTTC. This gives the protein CASSQLASSYNEQFF.